The T cell receptor beta chain under discussion was sequenced for a study of T cells in localized non-small cell lung cancer. Germline CDR1 and CDR2: MNHEY and SVGAGI. The CDR3 consists of 14 residues. V dropped 5 bases and J dropped 6 bases, with 15 bases sitting between them. General observations from the study: Those with higher blood T cell density had longer overall survival.

In the case of this clone: Antigen unknown.

Sequencing was performed with immunoSEQ multiplex PCR; in TCRdb, only in-frame clones are kept and a portion is missing. The table lists around 140,000 clones, roughly 90% of them singletons, with approximately 1.7% in the top ten. This receptor was identified in a female donor older than 55 with stage I lung adenocarcinoma. The sample consisted of peripheral blood, taken before any cancer treatment. The V call is TRBV6-5, the J call TRBJ2-3, with unresolved D. The CDR3 loop is CASSTPLYSDTQYF. Here the CDR3 DNA reads TGTGCCAGCAGTACCCCCTTATATTCGGATACGCAGTATTTT.